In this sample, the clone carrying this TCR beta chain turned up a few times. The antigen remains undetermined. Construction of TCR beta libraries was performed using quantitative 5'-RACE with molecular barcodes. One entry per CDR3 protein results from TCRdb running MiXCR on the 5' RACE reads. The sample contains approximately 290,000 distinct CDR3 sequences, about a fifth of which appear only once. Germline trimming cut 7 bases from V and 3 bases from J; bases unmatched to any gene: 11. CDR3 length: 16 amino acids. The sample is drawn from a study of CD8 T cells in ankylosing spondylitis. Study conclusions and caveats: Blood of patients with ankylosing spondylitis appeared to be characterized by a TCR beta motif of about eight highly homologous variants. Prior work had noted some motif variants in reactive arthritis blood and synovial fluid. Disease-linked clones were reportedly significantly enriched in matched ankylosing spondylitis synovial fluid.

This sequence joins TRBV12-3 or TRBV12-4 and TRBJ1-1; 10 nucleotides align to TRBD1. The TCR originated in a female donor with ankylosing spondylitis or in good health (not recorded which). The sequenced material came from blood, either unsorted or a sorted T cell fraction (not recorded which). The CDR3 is CASKHRQGAEYTEAFF. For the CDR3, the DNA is TGTGCCAGCAAACACAGACAGGGGGCAGAGTACACTGAAGCTTTCTTT.